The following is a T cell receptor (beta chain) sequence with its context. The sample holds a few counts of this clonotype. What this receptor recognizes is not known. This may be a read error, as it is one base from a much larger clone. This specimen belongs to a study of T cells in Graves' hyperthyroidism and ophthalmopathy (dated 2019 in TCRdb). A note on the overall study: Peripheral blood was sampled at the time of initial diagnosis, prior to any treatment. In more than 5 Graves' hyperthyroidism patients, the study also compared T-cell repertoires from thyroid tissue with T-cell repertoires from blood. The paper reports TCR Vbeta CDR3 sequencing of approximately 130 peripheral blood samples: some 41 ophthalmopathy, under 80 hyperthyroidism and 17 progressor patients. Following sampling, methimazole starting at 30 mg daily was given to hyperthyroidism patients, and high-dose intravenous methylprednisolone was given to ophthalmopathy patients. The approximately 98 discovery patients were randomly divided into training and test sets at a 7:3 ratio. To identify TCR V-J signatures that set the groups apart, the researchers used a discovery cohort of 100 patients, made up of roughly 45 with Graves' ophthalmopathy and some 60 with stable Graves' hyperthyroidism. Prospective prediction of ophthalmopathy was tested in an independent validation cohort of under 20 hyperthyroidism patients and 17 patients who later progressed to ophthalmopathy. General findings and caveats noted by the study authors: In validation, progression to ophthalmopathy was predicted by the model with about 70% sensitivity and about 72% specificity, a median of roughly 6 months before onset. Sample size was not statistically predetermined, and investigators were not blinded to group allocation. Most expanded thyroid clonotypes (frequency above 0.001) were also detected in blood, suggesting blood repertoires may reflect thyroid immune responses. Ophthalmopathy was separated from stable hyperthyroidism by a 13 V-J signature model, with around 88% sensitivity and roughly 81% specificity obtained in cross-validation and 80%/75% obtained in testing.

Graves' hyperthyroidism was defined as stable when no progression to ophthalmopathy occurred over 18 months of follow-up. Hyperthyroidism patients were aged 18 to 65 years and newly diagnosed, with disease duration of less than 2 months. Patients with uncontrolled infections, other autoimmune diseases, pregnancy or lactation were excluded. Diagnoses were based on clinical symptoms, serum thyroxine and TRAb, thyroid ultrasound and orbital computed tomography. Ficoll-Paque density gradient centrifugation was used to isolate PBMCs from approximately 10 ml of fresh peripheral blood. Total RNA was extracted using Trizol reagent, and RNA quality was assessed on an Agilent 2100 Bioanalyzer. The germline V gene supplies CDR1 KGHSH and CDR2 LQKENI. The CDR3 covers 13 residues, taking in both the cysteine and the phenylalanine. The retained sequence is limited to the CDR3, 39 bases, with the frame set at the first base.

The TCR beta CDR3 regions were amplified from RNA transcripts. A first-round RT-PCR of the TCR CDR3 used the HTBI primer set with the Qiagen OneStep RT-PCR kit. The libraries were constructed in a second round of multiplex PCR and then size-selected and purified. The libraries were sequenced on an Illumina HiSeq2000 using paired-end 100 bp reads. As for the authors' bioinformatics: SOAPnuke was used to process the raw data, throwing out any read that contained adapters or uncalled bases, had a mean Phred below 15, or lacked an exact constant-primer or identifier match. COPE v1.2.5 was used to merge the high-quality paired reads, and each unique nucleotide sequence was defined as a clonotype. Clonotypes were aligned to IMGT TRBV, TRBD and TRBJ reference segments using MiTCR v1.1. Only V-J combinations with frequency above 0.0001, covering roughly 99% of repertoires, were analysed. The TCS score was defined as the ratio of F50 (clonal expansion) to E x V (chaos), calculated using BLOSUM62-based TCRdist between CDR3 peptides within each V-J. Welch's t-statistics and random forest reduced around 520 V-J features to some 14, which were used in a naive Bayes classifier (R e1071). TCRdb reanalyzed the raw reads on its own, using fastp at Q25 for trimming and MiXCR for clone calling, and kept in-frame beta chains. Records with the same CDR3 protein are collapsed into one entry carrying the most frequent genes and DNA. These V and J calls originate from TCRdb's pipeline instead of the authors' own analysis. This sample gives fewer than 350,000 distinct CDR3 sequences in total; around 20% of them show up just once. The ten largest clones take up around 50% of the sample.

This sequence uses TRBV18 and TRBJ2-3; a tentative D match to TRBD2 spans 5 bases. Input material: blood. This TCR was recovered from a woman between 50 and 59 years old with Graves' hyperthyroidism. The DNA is TGTGCCAGCTCACCCTACCTAGCAGATACGCTGTATTTT. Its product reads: CASSPYLADTLYF.